The next 30 T cell receptor beta chains were all read from a single sample in a study of early T cells in non-severe SARS-CoV-2 infection. From the 5' RACE reads, TCRdb called clonotypes with MiXCR, one entry per CDR3 protein. The repertoire has tens of thousands of distinct CDR3 sequences, 5% to 5.5% of them found once; the top ten carry approximately 5.6%. The source was whole blood, collected at baseline. The receptors were sampled from an adult who was a healthcare worker with PCR-confirmed SARS-CoV-2 infection or an uninfected control (not recorded which).

This clonotype occurred a few times. A much larger clone sits a single nucleotide away, making a read error possible. This chain links TRBV11-2 with TRBJ2-7; the D is unclear. The CDR3 has 14 residues. CDR1 and CDR2 from the germline V gene are SGHAT and FQNNGV. V shed 1 base and J shed 1 base, with 8 bases lying between them. The CDR3 sequence: CASSLAEQSYEQYF. For the CDR3, the DNA is TGTGCCAGCAGCTTAGCGGAACAGTCCTACGAGCAGTACTTC.

This clonotype was recorded at least ten times. The V call is TRBV5-1, the J call TRBJ2-1; 7 bases line up with TRBD2. V lost 3 bases, J lost 7 bases, and 7 bases stayed unmatched. CDR3 length equals 14 residues. Germline V CDR1 and CDR2: SGHRS, YFSETQ. The CDR3 loop reads CASSSDSGTNEQFF. In DNA form, the CDR3 reads TGCGCCAGCAGCTCAGACAGCGGGACTAATGAGCAGTTCTTC.

The chain links TRBV20-1 to TRBJ2-2; 11 bases match TRBD2. J gave up 7 bases and V 7 bases, and 17 bases lay outside the gene matches. Per germline, CDR1 DFQATT and CDR2 SNEGSKA (reference sequence). The CDR3 is 17 amino acids. The CDR3 loop reads CSVNRGVSGRAHGELFF. The CDR3 nucleotides read TGCAGTGTCAACAGGGGGGTTAGCGGGAGGGCCCACGGGGAGCTGTTTTTT.

This clonotype was recorded many times. This chain links TRBV27 with TRBJ2-3; 12 nucleotides align to TRBD2. Unmatched junction bases numbered 13, after V lost 3 bases and J lost 0 bases. Looked up from germline, CDR1 is MNHEY and CDR2 is SMNVEV (reference sequence). The CDR3 has 20 residues. This chain's CDR3 is CASSFNLAGGPLDSTDTQYF. CDR3 in DNA: TGTGCCAGCAGTTTTAATCTAGCGGGAGGGCCCCTGGATAGCACAGATACGCAGTATTTT.

The sample holds many counts of this clonotype. The chain recombines TRBV7-2 with TRBJ2-7; tentatively, D is TRBD1 (5 bases). V shed 2 bases and J shed 4 bases, with 6 bases lying between them. This CDR3 region has 12 residues. CDR1 and CDR2 (germline): SGHTA, FQGNSA. The DNA of the CDR3 is TGTGCCAGCAGCTTAACAGGTTACGAGCAGTACTTC. Translating gives CASSLTGYEQYF.

This clonotype was detected ten times or more. V gene TRBV7-9 combines with J gene TRBJ2-1, with 9 bases that match TRBD1. Looked up from germline, CDR1 is SEHNR and CDR2 is FQNEAQ (reference sequence). With 3 bases clipped from V and 9 bases from J, the junction kept 9 bases outside the gene matches. The CDR3 has 15 amino acids. CDR3 sequence reads: CASSLGTGPRSEQFF. The CDR3 nucleotides are TGTGCCAGCAGCTTGGGGACAGGGCCCAGGAGTGAGCAGTTCTTC.

This clonotype has only a few counts. The chain employs TRBV29-1 and TRBJ2-7; 9 bases are a match to TRBD1. Germline V gene lookup returns CDR1 SQVTM and CDR2 ANQGSEA. This CDR3 comprises 13 residues. J was trimmed by 2 bases and V by 4 bases; bases with no gene match: 3. CDR3 nucleotides: TGCAGCGTTGCCGGGACAGGGACCTACGAGCAGTACTTC. Amino acids: CSVAGTGTYEQYF.

In its sample, this clonotype was seen many times. This chain uses TRBV30 with TRBJ1-1; D remains unclear. Germline assignment: CDR1 GTSNPN and CDR2 SVGIG (reference sequence). The ends were cut back, 7 bases at V and 3 bases at J, with 9 bases in the middle. The CDR3 runs 11 residues. Here the CDR3 reads CASRFDTEAFF. The CDR3 nucleotides are TGTGCCTCGCGATTTGACACTGAAGCTTTCTTT.

This clonotype was counted at least ten times. The V call is TRBV11-2, the J call TRBJ2-1; D is ambiguous. There are 14 residues in the CDR3. Germline loops: CDR1 SGHAT, CDR2 FQNNGV. Between the trimmed V and J ends, which lost 5 bases and 5 bases, there was a span of 13 bases. DNA of the CDR3: TGTGCCAGCAGCACCACCTTCTTTCACAATGAGCAGTTCTTC. Its protein is CASSTTFFHNEQFF. Based on the CDR3 plus reference TRBV11-2 and TRBJ2-1, the full variable domain is EAGVAQSPRYKIIEKRQSVAFWCNPISGHATLYWYQQILGQGPKLLIQFQNNGVVDDSQLPKDRFSAERLKGVDSTLKIQPAKLEDSAVYLCASSTTFFHNEQFFGPGTRLTVL.

The sample holds many counts of this clonotype. The rearrangement uses TRBV6-1 and TRBJ2-7, with D perhaps matching TRBD1 or TRBD2 (5 bases each). This CDR3 contains 14 residues. The germline V and J ends were trimmed by 2 bases and 4 bases, with 12 bases remaining between them. Germline loops: CDR1 MNHNS, CDR2 SASEGT. This chain's CDR3 is CASSEWDETYEQYF. CDR3 DNA: TGTGCCAGCAGTGAATGGGACGAGACGTACGAGCAGTACTTC.

This clonotype was observed a handful of times. CDR3 bases: TGTGCCAGCAGCCGATCGCGGACAGGGGTGGAGGAGCAGTACTTC. This gives the protein CASSRSRTGVEEQYF. The chain recombines TRBV5-5 with TRBJ2-7, with 9 bases fitting TRBD1. Unmatched junction bases numbered 12, after V lost 4 bases and J lost 7 bases. CDR3 length: 15 amino acids. CDR1 and CDR2 (germline): SGHKS, YYEKEE (reference sequence).

This clonotype was seen a single time. This chain uses TRBV29-1 with TRBJ2-7; no clear D gene. Germline assignment: CDR1 SQVTM and CDR2 ANQGSEA. This CDR3 spans 11 amino acids. Between the trimmed V and J ends, which lost 6 bases and 0 bases, there was a span of 6 bases. CDR3 DNA sequence: TGCAGCGTCGCGACCTCCTACGAGCAGTACTTC. Its translation is CSVATSYEQYF.

This clonotype was detected ten times or more. The genes are TRBV7-2 and TRBJ1-5; 7 positions agree with TRBD1. V shed 1 base, J shed 3 bases, and the junction held 3 bases outside the gene matches. CDR1 and CDR2 from the germline V gene are SGHTA and FQGNSA. This CDR3 is built from 15 residues. CDR3 sequence reads: CASSLDGQVNQPQHF. The DNA of the CDR3 is TGTGCCAGCAGCTTAGATGGACAGGTCAATCAGCCCCAGCATTTT.

Regarding this clonotype: This may be a read error, as it is one base from a much larger clone. The chain joins TRBV24-1 to TRBJ2-3; 9 bases are a match to TRBD1. This CDR3 is 14 amino acids long. CDR1 is KGHDR, CDR2 SFDVKD, per germline. The CDR3 DNA reads TGTGCCACCAGCAGGACAGGGGACACAGATACGCTGTATTTT. The encoded protein is CATSRTGDTDTLYF.

To note about this clonotype: A read error is possible here, since a much larger clone lies one base away. V is TRBV29-1 and J is TRBJ2-3; 13 bases map to TRBD2. Germline lookup yields CDR1 SQVTM and CDR2 ANQGSEA. This CDR3 is 15 amino acids long. The CDR3 protein is CSVGGTSGNTGTQYF. CDR3 bases: TGCAGCGTTGGTGGGACTAGCGGGAACACAGGTACGCAGTATTTT.

The sample holds many counts of this clonotype. This chain's CDR3 is CASSEGGVETQYF. CDR3 bases: TGTGCCAGCAGCGAGGGGGGTGTAGAGACCCAGTACTTC. The chain carries TRBV9 and TRBJ2-5, with D perhaps being TRBD1 or TRBD2 (6 bases each). In germline, CDR1 is SGDLS, CDR2 YYNGEE. V lost 3 bases, J lost 4 bases, and 10 bases lay in between. The CDR3 covers 13 residues.

A note on this clonotype: At one end, the junction sequence differs from germline, possibly due to a read error. J is TRBJ1-2 and V is TRBV7-3; TRBD1 matches at 8 bases. Germline V gives CDR1 SGHTA, CDR2 FQGTGA. The CDR3 sequence is 13 residues long. CDR3 in amino acids: CASSSSTGDGYTF. The DNA for the CDR3 is TGTGCCAGCAGCTCCTCGACAGGGGATGGATACACCTTC.

In this sample, this clonotype turned up many times. The chain has TRBV29-1 and TRBJ1-1; D is ambiguous. Trimming shortened V by 6 bases and J by 1 base, and 3 bases separated the two germline ends. The CDR3 has 10 residues. The germline V gene has CDR1 SQVTM and CDR2 ANQGSEA. CDR3 sequence reads: CSVRNTEAFF. CDR3 coding DNA: TGCAGCGTGAGGAACACTGAAGCTTTCTTT.

This clonotype was seen a handful of times. The genes are TRBV19 and TRBJ2-6; TRBD1 agrees at 12 bases. This CDR3 comprises 19 residues. Per the germline V gene, CDR1 is LNHDA and CDR2 is SQIVND (reference sequence). After removal of 7 bases from V and 1 base from J, the junction contained 11 bases not matched to a gene. CDR3 sequence reads: CASNPGPGQGASGANVLTF. Here the CDR3 DNA reads TGTGCCAGTAACCCAGGACCGGGACAGGGGGCGTCTGGGGCCAACGTCCTGACTTTC.

This clonotype came up many times. This chain connects TRBV20-1 to TRBJ2-7, with 7 bases matching TRBD1. V gave up 3 bases and J gave up 7 bases; unmatched junction bases: 12. Germline loops: CDR1 DFQATT, CDR2 SNEGSKA (reference sequence). The CDR3 is made up of 14 amino acids. The CDR3: CSARWALTGREQYF. The CDR3 coding sequence is TGCAGTGCTAGGTGGGCCCTGACAGGGCGGGAGCAGTACTTC.

This clonotype was observed at least ten times. This rearrangement joins TRBV11-3 to TRBJ2-3; TRBD2 matches at 7 bases. The J segment lost 1 base and the V segment lost 1 base, leaving 11 bases of the junction unmatched. The CDR3 consists of 18 residues. Germline CDR1 reads SGHNT; CDR2 reads YENEEA. CDR3 in amino acids: CASSLATPGLRGTDTQYF. The CDR3 nucleotides are TGTGCCAGCAGCTTAGCAACTCCGGGACTAAGGGGCACAGATACGCAGTATTTT.

V usage is TRBV5-1 and J usage is TRBJ2-1; 7 bases fit TRBD1. The junction had 3 bases not matched to a gene; V was cut back by 3 bases and J by 0 bases. Germline loops: CDR1 SGHRS, CDR2 YFSETQ. The CDR3 contains 15 residues. CDR3 loop: CASSSDRVSYNEQFF. The CDR3 DNA is TGCGCCAGCAGCTCAGACAGGGTCTCCTACAATGAGCAGTTCTTC.

This clonotype showed up just once. The chain has TRBV21-1 and TRBJ2-7; whether TRBD2, the table's D call, matches the DNA was not checked. TRBV21-1 is noted as a pseudogene. This CDR3 comprises 16 residues. CDR3 sequence (DNA): TGTGCCAGCAGCAAAGCGCTCGCGGGTACTTCCTACGAGCAGTACTTC. Translating gives CASSKALAGTSYEQYF.

This clonotype was counted ten times or more. This sequence joins TRBV3-1 and TRBJ2-7, with 11 bases that match TRBD2. The length of the CDR3 is 14 residues. V lost 5 bases, J lost 4 bases, and 4 bases stayed unmatched. CDR1 is LGHDT, CDR2 YNNKEL, per germline (reference sequence). The CDR3 bases are TGTGCCAGCAGCTCCAGACTAGCGGGGTACGAGCAGTACTTC. Amino acid sequence: CASSSRLAGYEQYF.

This clonotype was seen repeatedly, ten times or more. The gene calls are TRBV19 and TRBJ2-6; 7 bases fit TRBD1. The CDR3 sequence is 18 residues long. The germline CDR1 and CDR2 sequences are LNHDA and SQIVND (reference sequence). Trimming removed 8 bases from V and 0 bases from J; junction bases left unmatched: 13. CDR3 region: CASHLRDSLRSGANVLTF. DNA of the CDR3: TGTGCCAGTCATCTCCGGGACAGTCTTCGCTCTGGGGCCAACGTCCTGACTTTC.

The chain combines TRBV6-1 with TRBJ2-7; 14 bases align to TRBD2. With V trimmed by 2 bases and J by 3 bases, 6 bases remained unmatched. Germline assignment: CDR1 MNHNS and CDR2 SASEGT. The CDR3 is made up of 17 amino acids. CDR3 protein: CASSELPGTSGSYEQYF. The CDR3 DNA sequence: TGTGCCAGCAGTGAATTGCCCGGGACTAGCGGGAGCTACGAGCAGTACTTC.

This clonotype was counted a few times. The rearrangement links TRBV11-2 to TRBJ2-7; possibly TRBD2 for D (6 bases). From germline, CDR1 is SGHAT and CDR2 FQNNGV. The CDR3 is 16 amino acids. V was pared by 3 bases and J by 2 bases, with 17 bases between. The CDR3 DNA is TGTGCCAGCAGCTTCGGATGGGGACTGACCCCCTACGAGCAGTACTTC. As protein: CASSFGWGLTPYEQYF. Full variable domain (outside the CDR3, taken from reference TRBV11-2 and TRBJ2-7): EAGVAQSPRYKIIEKRQSVAFWCNPISGHATLYWYQQILGQGPKLLIQFQNNGVVDDSQLPKDRFSAERLKGVDSTLKIQPAKLEDSAVYLCASSFGWGLTPYEQYFGPGTRLTVT.

This clonotype was counted a few times. The chain has TRBV27 and TRBJ2-7; 7 bases match TRBD1. This CDR3 has 14 amino acids. V trimming: 6 bases; J trimming: 4 bases; junction bases outside the gene matches: 9. From germline, CDR1 is MNHEY and CDR2 SMNVEV (reference sequence). CDR3 nucleotides: TGTGCCAGCAGGGGACAGTCAGACCCATACGAGCAGTACTTC. Translating it yields CASRGQSDPYEQYF.

At least ten counts were recorded for this clonotype. The chain uses TRBV19 and TRBJ2-1; 7 bases are a match to TRBD2. Unmatched junction bases numbered 9, after V lost 2 bases and J lost 8 bases. Germline CDR1 and CDR2: LNHDA and SQIVND (reference sequence). The CDR3 runs 15 residues. DNA of the CDR3: TGTGCCAGTAGTATAACGGGAGGATCGGGCGATGAGCAGTTCTTC. Encoded protein: CASSITGGSGDEQFF.

The table lists this clonotype with a few counts. V is TRBV15 and J is TRBJ2-3; 7 bases agree with TRBD2. V shed 2 bases, J shed 1 base, and the junction held 3 bases outside the gene matches. Germline-derived CDR1 and CDR2 are LNHNV and YYDKDF (reference sequence). The length of the CDR3 is 15 residues. The CDR3 loop is CATSRLADGTDTQYF. The CDR3 DNA is TGTGCCACCAGCAGACTAGCGGACGGCACAGATACGCAGTATTTT.